This entry lists 22 T cell receptor beta chains sequenced from one sample in a study of blood T cells in healthy people across ages. PCR was performed a second time for about 7 to 12 cycles using a sample-barcoded 5' primer and a J-beta primer mix. One entry per CDR3 protein, called by TCRdb with MiXCR from the 5' RACE reads. The repertoire includes 650,000 to 700,000 distinct CDR3 sequences, roughly half of them detected once, and roughly 14% sits in the top ten. The specimen was blood. Receptors were obtained from a woman of 80 years or more in good health.

In the case of this clonotype: Compared with germline, one end of the junction differs, possibly owing to a read error. V is TRBV28 and J is TRBJ2-1; tentatively, D is TRBD2 (6 bases). This CDR3 has 14 residues. CDR1 is MDHEN and CDR2 is SYDVKM in the germline V gene. The CDR3 DNA follows: TGTGCCAGCAGTACCCCCGGGAGCCACAATGGGCAGTTCTTC. Amino acid sequence: CASSTPGSHNGQFF.

In regard to this clonotype: An end of the junction differs from the germline gene, which may be a read error. The genes are TRBV15 and TRBJ2-5; D ambiguous. In germline, CDR1 is LNHNV, CDR2 YYDKDF (reference sequence). The CDR3 consists of 15 residues. In DNA, the CDR3 is TGTGCCACCAGCGGAGATATAACAGAATACAATGAGCAGTACTTC. It encodes CATSGDITEYNEQYF. Full variable domain (missing parts from reference TRBV15 and TRBJ2-5): DAMVIQNPRYQVTQFGKPVTLSCSQTLNHNVMYWYQQKSSQAPKLLFHYYDKDFNNEADTPDNFQSRRPNTSFCFLDIRSPGLGDTAMYLCATSGDITEYNEQYFGPGTRLLVL.

Details on this clonotype: A much larger clone lies one base from this, so it may be a read error. The J gene is TRBJ2-1, the V gene TRBV20-1; 11 nucleotides agree with TRBD1. This CDR3 region has 16 residues. Per germline, CDR1 DFQATT and CDR2 SNEGSKA (reference sequence). After removal of 0 bases from V and 12 bases from J, the junction contained 13 bases not matched to a gene. Written as DNA, the CDR3 is TGCAGTGCTAGAGAGAGGACAGGGGGCACCTTTGGGGGGCAGTTCTTC. Its protein is CSARERTGGTFGGQFF.

This clonotype was counted once. The chain links TRBV10-3 to TRBJ2-1; 10 nucleotides agree with TRBD1. The V and J ends lost 0 bases and 5 bases, in that order; junction bases with no gene match: 7. This CDR3 comprises 17 residues. Per the germline V gene, CDR1 is ENHRY and CDR2 is SYGVKD. This CDR3 reads CAISESIGTGENNEQFF. The CDR3 DNA reads as TGTGCCATCAGTGAGTCGATTGGGACAGGGGAGAACAATGAGCAGTTCTTC.

This clonotype was seen ten or more times. This chain joins TRBV28 and TRBJ2-7; 9 bases match TRBD2. V lost 4 bases and J lost 0; bases outside the gene matches: 7. Germline loops: CDR1 MDHEN, CDR2 SYDVKM. The CDR3 spans 16 residues. The CDR3, as DNA: TGTGCCAGCAGTTCTACCCGGACTAGCGTCTCCTACGAGCAGTACTTC. Translation gives CASSSTRTSVSYEQYF.

This sequence joins TRBV7-2 and TRBJ1-4, with D unclear. Germline CDR1 reads SGHTA; CDR2 reads FQGNSA. Between the trimmed V and J ends, which lost 5 bases and 6 bases, there was a span of 7 bases. The CDR3 sequence is 12 residues long. The CDR3 bases are TGTGCCAGCAGCGCCCAGGATGAAAAACTGTTTTTT. Protein: CASSAQDEKLFF.

This clonotype was detected once. CDR3 bases: TGTGCCAGCAGTGAACCGGACAGGGGCTACGAGCAGTACTTC. Translating it yields CASSEPDRGYEQYF. The rearrangement uses TRBV2 and TRBJ2-7; TRBD1 matches 9 bases. With V trimmed by 2 bases and J by 3 bases, 2 bases remained unmatched. This CDR3 contains 14 residues. Germline lookup yields CDR1 SNHLY and CDR2 FYNNEI.

The genes are TRBV3-1 and TRBJ2-7; 15 nucleotides agree with TRBD2. Germline trimming cut 0 bases from V and 3 bases from J; bases unmatched to any gene: 6. The CDR3 is 18 residues long. The germline CDR1 and CDR2 sequences are LGHDT and YNNKEL (reference sequence). DNA of the CDR3: TGTGCCAGCAGCCAAGATGCTTCGGGACTAGCGGGAGGCTACGAGCAGTACTTC. It yields the protein CASSQDASGLAGGYEQYF.

Comment on this clonotype: A read error is possible here, since a much larger clone lies one base away. The J gene is TRBJ2-3, the V gene TRBV12-3 or TRBV12-4, with D tentatively TRBD1 (5 bases). This CDR3 spans 13 amino acids. CDR3 DNA sequence: TGTGCCAGCAGGGCTGATAGCACAGGTACGCAGTATTTT. It yields the protein CASRADSTGTQYF.

The V and J genes are TRBV6-5 and TRBJ1-2; 8 bases align to TRBD1. Germline CDR1 and CDR2: MNHEY and SVGAGI. CDR3 length equals 13 residues. J was trimmed by 8 bases and V by 7 bases; bases with no gene match: 9. This chain's CDR3 is CASKRTGGDGYTF. CDR3 DNA sequence: TGTGCCAGCAAAAGAACAGGGGGGGACGGCTACACCTTC.

The chain joins TRBV9 to TRBJ1-4; 9 positions agree with TRBD1. Looked up from germline, CDR1 is SGDLS and CDR2 is YYNGEE. The CDR3 runs to 14 residues. With 0 bases clipped from V and 8 bases from J, the junction kept 2 bases outside the gene matches. CDR3: CASSVGTGDEKLFF. In nucleotides, the CDR3 is TGTGCCAGCAGCGTAGGGACAGGGGACGAAAAACTGTTTTTT.

This clonotype was seen a few times. The CDR3 nucleotides are TGTGCCAGCTCACCCCCGAGGTCCGGCTACGAGCAGTACTTC. Its protein is CASSPPRSGYEQYF. The chain uses TRBV18 and TRBJ2-7; D is ambiguous. Germline V gene lookup returns CDR1 KGHSH and CDR2 LQKENI. Between the trimmed V and J ends, which lost 3 bases and 3 bases, there was a span of 12 bases. The CDR3 consists of 14 residues.

The chain couples TRBV7-9 to TRBJ1-6; 9 nucleotides line up with TRBD1. V gave up 2 bases and J gave up 7 bases; unmatched junction bases: 9. Germline-derived CDR1 and CDR2 are SEHNR and FQNEAQ (reference sequence). The CDR3 sequence is 17 residues long. In nucleotides, the CDR3 is TGTGCCAGCAGCTTACAGACGGGACAGGGAGGAAATTCACCCCTCCACTTT. It codes for CASSLQTGQGGNSPLHF.

This clonotype was found a few times. The gene calls are TRBV7-8 and TRBJ2-7; D is ambiguous. This CDR3 is 13 amino acids long. Trimming left V 5 bases short and J 3 bases short, with 11 bases between. Germline V lookup: CDR1 SGHVS, CDR2 FQNEAQ. The CDR3 sequence: CASSQTTSYEQYF. CDR3 in DNA: TGTGCCAGCAGCCAGACCACCAGCTACGAGCAGTACTTC.

The chain recombines TRBV29-1 with TRBJ2-1, with D unclear. The CDR3 length is 12 residues. V was trimmed by 4 bases and J by 6 bases, leaving 10 bases between them. CDR1 is SQVTM and CDR2 is ANQGSEA in the germline V gene. The CDR3 bases are TGCAGCGTTGGTTCGGCAGCCAATGAGCAGTTCTTC. This encodes CSVGSAANEQFF.

This sequence joins TRBV29-1 and TRBJ2-1; the D gene is possibly TRBD2 (5 bases). The germline CDR1 and CDR2 sequences are SQVTM and ANQGSEA. This CDR3 comprises 14 residues. V was cut by 4 bases and J by 9 bases, with 19 bases left in between. CDR3 bases: TGCAGCGTTGTAGCTCGGGATAAGTCGGCTGAGCAGTTCTTC. The encoded protein is CSVVARDKSAEQFF.

This clonotype was seen a handful of times. The V gene is TRBV7-2, the J gene TRBJ2-1; maybe TRBD2 (5 bases). The ends were cut back, 1 base at V and 9 bases at J, with 13 bases in the middle. This CDR3 has 14 amino acids. The germline V gene has CDR1 SGHTA and CDR2 FQGNSA. This CDR3 reads CASSLDGGPGEQFF. The CDR3 coding sequence is TGTGCCAGCAGCTTAGATGGAGGACCGGGTGAGCAGTTCTTC.

Points on this clonotype: One end of the junction does not line up with germline, which may come from a read error. The chain uses TRBV3-1 and TRBJ1-4; 8 nucleotides agree with TRBD1. CDR1 is LGHDT and CDR2 is YNNKEL in the germline V gene (reference sequence). The CDR3 spans 16 residues. DNA of the CDR3: TGTGCCAGCAGCCCTGGGAGGTCGGACAGGGATGAAAGACTGTTTTTT. This sequence encodes CASSPGRSDRDERLFF.

This clonotype has just a few counts. The genes are TRBV7-2 and TRBJ2-1, with TRBD2 matching 7 bases. CDR1 is SGHTA, CDR2 FQGNSA, per germline. This CDR3 has 16 amino acids. J was trimmed by 6 bases and V by 1 base; bases with no gene match: 9. This CDR3 reads CASSLVLGRGFNEQFF. For the CDR3, the DNA is TGTGCCAGCAGCTTAGTATTGGGGCGGGGGTTCAATGAGCAGTTCTTC.

This clonotype occurred many times. This chain connects TRBV3-1 to TRBJ2-1; TRBD1 might be the D (5 bases). From germline, CDR1 is LGHDT and CDR2 YNNKEL (reference sequence). Trimming left V 2 bases short and J 6 bases short, with 14 bases between. This CDR3 contains 15 residues. CDR3 region: CASSQIQGVGNEQFF. In DNA form, the CDR3 reads TGTGCCAGCAGCCAAATCCAAGGGGTAGGCAATGAGCAGTTCTTC.

The chain recombines TRBV5-1 with TRBJ2-7; 8 bases align to TRBD1. V shed 3 bases and J 3 bases; nucleotides not matched to a gene: 11. Germline CDR1 and CDR2: SGHRS and YFSETQ. The CDR3 runs 16 residues. This CDR3 reads CASSWTDRAFGYEQYF. The DNA for the CDR3 is TGCGCCAGCAGCTGGACGGACAGGGCTTTCGGCTACGAGCAGTACTTC.

As for this clonotype: This clone may be a read error of a much larger clone one base away. This sequence joins TRBV4-2 and TRBJ1-4; 7 nucleotides agree with TRBD1. Germline loops: CDR1 LGHNA, CDR2 YNFKEQ. The CDR3 is 15 residues long. V was clipped by 3 bases and J by 3 bases; unmatched bases: 4. The CDR3 here is CASSQVTGSNEKLFF. DNA for the CDR3: TGTGCCAGCAGCCAGGTGACAGGGTCTAATGAAAAACTGTTTTTT.